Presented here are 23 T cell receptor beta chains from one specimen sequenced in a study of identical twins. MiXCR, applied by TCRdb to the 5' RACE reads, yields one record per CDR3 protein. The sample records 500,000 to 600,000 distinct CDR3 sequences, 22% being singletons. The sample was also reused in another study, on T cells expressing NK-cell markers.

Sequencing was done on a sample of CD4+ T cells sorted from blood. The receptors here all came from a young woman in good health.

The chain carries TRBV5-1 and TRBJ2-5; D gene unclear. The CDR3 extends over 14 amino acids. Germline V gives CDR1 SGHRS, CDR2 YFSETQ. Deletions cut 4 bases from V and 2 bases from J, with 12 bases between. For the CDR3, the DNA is TGCGCCAGCAGCAGGGATCCGGTACAAGAGACCCAGTACTTC. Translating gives CASSRDPVQETQYF.

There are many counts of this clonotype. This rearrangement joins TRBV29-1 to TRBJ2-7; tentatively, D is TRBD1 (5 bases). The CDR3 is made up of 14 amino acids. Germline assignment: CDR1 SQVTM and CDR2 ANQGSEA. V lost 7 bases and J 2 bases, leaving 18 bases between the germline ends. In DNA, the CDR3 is TGCAGCGCGAAAACAGGCGAAGGTACCTACGAGCAGTACTTC. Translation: CSAKTGEGTYEQYF.

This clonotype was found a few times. CDR3 amino acids: CASTRQGAIIGANVLTF. The CDR3 DNA sequence: TGTGCCAGCACCCGACAGGGGGCAATAATTGGGGCCAACGTCCTGACTTTC. The rearrangement joins TRBV12-3 or TRBV12-4 to TRBJ2-6, with TRBD1 identical over 10 bases. The CDR3 is 17 residues long. The V segment lost 7 bases and the J segment 3 bases; nucleotides outside the gene matches: 9.

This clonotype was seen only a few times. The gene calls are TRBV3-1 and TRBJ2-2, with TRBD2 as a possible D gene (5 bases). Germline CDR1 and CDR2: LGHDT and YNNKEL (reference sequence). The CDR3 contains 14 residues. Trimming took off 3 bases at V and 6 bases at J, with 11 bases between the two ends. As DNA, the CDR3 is TGTGCCAGCAGCCACAATCGGGGTTCCGGGGAGCTGTTTTTT. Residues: CASSHNRGSGELFF. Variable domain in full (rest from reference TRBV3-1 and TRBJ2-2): DTAVSQTPKYLVTQMGNDKSIKCEQNLGHDTMYWYKQDSKKFLKIMFSYNNKELIINETVPNRFSPKSPDKAHLNLHINSLELGDSAVYFCASSHNRGSGELFFGEGSRLTVL.

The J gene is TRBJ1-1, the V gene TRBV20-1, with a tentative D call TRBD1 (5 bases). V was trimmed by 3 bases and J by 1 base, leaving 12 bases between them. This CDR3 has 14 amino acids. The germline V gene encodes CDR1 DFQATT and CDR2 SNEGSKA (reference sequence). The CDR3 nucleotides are TGCAGTGCTAGGAAGGCGGGGACGAACACTGAAGCTTTCTTT. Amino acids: CSARKAGTNTEAFF.

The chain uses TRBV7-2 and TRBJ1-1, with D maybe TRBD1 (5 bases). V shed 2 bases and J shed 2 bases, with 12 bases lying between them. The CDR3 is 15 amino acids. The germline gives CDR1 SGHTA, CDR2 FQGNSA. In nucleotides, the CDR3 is TGTGCCAGCAGCTTATGGGGGACCGAAAACACTGAAGCTTTCTTT. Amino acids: CASSLWGTENTEAFF.

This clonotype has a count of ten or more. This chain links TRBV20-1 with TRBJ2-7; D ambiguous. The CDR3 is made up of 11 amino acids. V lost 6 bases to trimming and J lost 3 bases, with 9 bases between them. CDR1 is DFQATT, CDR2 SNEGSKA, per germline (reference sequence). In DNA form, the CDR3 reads TGCAGTGCACCACTAAACTACGAGCAGTACTTC. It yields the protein CSAPLNYEQYF.

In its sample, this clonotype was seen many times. Here the CDR3 DNA reads TGCAGTGCTAGTTCGACTAGCGGGAGTGACGAGCAGTACTTC. It encodes CSASSTSGSDEQYF. The chain is built from TRBV20-1 and TRBJ2-7; TRBD2 aligns across 12 bases. Trimming at V came to 3 bases and at J to 5 bases, leaving 5 bases not matched to a gene. The CDR3 runs to 14 residues. Germline V gene sequence: CDR1 DFQATT, CDR2 SNEGSKA (reference sequence).

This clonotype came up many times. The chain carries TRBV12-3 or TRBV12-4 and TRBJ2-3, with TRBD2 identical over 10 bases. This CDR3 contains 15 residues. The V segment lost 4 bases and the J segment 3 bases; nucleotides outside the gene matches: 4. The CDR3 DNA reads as TGTGCCAGCAGTTACGGGACTAGCGCTACAGATACGCAGTATTTT. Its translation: CASSYGTSATDTQYF.

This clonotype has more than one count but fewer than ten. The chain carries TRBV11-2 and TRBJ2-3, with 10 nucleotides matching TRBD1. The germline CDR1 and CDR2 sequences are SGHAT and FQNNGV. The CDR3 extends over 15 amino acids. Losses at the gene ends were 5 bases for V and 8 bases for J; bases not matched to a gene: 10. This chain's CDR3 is CASSRDRGGLGTQYF. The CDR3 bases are TGTGCCAGCAGCAGGGACAGGGGAGGCTTGGGTACGCAGTATTTT.

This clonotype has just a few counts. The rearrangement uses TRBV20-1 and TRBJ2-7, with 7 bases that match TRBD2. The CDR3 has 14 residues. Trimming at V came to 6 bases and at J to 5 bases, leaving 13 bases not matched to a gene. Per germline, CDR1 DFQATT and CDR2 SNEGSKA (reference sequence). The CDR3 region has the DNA TGCAGTGCAAGGCCCGGCGGGAGAGTAGACGAGCAGTACTTC. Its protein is CSARPGGRVDEQYF.

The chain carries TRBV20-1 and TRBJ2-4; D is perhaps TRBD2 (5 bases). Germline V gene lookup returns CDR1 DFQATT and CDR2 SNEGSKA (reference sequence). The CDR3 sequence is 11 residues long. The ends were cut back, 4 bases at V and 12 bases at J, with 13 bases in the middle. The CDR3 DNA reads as TGCAGTGCTACAGGACTGATAGCTCAGTACTTC. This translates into CSATGLIAQYF.

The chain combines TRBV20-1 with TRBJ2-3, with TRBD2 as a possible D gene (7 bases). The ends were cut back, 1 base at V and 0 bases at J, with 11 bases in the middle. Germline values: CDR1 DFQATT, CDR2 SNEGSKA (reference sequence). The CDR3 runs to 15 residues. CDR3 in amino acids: CSARGTRGSTDTQYF. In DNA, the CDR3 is TGCAGTGCTAGAGGGACTAGGGGGAGCACAGATACGCAGTATTTT.

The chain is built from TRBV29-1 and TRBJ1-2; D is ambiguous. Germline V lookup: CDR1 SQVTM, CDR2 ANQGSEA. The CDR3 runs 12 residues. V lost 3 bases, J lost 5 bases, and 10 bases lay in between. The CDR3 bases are TGCAGCGTTGATGCAGTCTCTTATGGCTACACCTTC. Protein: CSVDAVSYGYTF.

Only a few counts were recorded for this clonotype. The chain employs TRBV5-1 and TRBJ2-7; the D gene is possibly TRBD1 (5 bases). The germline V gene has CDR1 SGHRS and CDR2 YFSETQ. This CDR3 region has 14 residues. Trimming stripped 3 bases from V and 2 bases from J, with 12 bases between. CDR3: CASSSKGITYEQYF. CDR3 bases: TGCGCCAGCAGCTCGAAGGGGATAACCTACGAGCAGTACTTC.

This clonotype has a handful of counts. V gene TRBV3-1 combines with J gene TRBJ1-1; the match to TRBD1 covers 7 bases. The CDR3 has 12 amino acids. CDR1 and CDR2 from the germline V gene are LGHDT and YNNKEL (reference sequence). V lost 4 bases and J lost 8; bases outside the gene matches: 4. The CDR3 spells CASSLPGQEAFF. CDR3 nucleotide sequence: TGTGCCAGCAGCCTCCCGGGACAGGAAGCTTTCTTT. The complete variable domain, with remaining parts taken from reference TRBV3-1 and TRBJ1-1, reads DTAVSQTPKYLVTQMGNDKSIKCEQNLGHDTMYWYKQDSKKFLKIMFSYNNKELIINETVPNRFSPKSPDKAHLNLHINSLELGDSAVYFCASSLPGQEAFFGQGTRLTVV.

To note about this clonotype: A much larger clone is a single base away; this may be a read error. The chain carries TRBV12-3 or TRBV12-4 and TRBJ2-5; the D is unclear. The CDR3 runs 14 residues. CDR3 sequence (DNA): TGTGCCAACAGTTTAGGGTCAGCCCTACGGACCCAGTACTTC. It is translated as CANSLGSALRTQYF.

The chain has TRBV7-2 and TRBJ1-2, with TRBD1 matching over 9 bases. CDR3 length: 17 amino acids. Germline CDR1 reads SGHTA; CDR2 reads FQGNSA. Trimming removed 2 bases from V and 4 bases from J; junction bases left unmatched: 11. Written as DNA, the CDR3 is TGTGCCAGCAGCTTACCGGGACAGGGTTTCCGGAGCTATGGCTACACCTTC. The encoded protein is CASSLPGQGFRSYGYTF. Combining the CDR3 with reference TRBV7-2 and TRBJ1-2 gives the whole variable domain GAGVSQSPSNKVTEKGKDVELRCDPISGHTALYWYRQSLGQGLEFLIYFQGNSAPDKSGLPSDRFSAERTGGSVSTLTIQRTQQEDSAVYLCASSLPGQGFRSYGYTFGSGTRLTVV.

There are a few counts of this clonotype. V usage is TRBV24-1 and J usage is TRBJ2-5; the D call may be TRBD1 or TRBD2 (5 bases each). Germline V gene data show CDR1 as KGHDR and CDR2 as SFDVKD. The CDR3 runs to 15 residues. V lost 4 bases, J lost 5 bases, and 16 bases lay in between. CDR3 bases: TGTGCCACCAGTGACCCCCGGCAGGGCGGGGAGACCCAGTACTTC. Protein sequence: CATSDPRQGGETQYF.

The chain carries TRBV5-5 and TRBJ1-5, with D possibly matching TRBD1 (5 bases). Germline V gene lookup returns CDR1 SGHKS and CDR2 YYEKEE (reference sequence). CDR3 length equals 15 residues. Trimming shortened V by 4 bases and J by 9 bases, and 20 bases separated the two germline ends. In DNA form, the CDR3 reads TGTGCCAGCAGCCCCCTCGTTCAGGGCTCATGGCCCCAGCATTTT. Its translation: CASSPLVQGSWPQHF.

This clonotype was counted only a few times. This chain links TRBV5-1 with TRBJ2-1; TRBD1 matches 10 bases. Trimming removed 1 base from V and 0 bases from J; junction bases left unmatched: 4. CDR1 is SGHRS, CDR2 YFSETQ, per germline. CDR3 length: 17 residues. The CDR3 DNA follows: TGCGCCAGCAGCTTGATGGGACAGGGGAGCTCCTACAATGAGCAGTTCTTC. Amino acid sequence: CASSLMGQGSSYNEQFF.

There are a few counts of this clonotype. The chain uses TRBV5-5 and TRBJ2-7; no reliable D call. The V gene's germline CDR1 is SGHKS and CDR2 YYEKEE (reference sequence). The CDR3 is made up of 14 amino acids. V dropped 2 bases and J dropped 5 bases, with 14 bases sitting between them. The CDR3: CASSLGSPPDEQYF. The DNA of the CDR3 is TGTGCCAGCAGCTTAGGTTCCCCCCCCGACGAGCAGTACTTC.

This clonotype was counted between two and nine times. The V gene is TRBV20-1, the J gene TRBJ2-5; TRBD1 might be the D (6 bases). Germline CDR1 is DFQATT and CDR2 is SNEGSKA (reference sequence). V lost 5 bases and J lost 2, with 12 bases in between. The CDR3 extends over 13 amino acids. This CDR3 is CSAARDTQETQYF. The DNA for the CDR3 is TGCAGTGCTGCCCGGGACACTCAAGAGACCCAGTACTTC.